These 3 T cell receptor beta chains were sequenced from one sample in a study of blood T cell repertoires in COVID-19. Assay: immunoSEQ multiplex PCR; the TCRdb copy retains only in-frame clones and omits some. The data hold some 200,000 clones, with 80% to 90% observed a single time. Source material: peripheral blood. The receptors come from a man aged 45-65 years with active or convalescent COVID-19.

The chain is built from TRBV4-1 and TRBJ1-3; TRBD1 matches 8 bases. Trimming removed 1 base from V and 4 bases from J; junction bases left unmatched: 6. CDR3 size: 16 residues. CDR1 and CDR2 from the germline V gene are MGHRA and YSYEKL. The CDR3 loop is CASSQAQGALGNTIYF. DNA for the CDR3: TGCGCCAGCAGCCAAGCTCAGGGGGCGTTAGGAAACACCATATATTTT.

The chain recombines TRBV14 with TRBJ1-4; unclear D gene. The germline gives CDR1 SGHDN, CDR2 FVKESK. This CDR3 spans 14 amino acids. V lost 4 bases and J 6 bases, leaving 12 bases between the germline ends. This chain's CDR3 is CASSRPGDYEKLFF. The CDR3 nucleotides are TGTGCCAGCAGCCGCCCGGGAGATTATGAAAAACTGTTTTTT.

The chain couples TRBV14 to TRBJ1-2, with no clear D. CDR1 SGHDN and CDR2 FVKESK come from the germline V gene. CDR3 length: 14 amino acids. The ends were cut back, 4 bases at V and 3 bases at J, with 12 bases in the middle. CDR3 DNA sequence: TGTGCCAGCAGCCGTACCGTGAGGGACTATGGCTACACCTTC. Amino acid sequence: CASSRTVRDYGYTF.